This TCR beta chain was profiled in a study of beta chain features in type 1 diabetes (dated by TCRdb to the late 2010s). A note on the overall study: No differences in mean age, gender distribution, total cell number or subset yield were found between patients and healthy donors. A total of around 110,000,000 sorted cells were examined across all samples, and a strong correlation was observed between cell number per subset and RNA yield. Naive and central memory subsets were obtained from all 28 donors, but regulatory and stem cell-like memory subsets were isolated from only 8 patients and roughly eight healthy donors. The study compared the TCRB repertoires of sorted circulating CD4+ T cell subsets in recently diagnosed type 1 diabetes patients with those in matched healthy donors. The full study reports these points: Fewer insertions and more nucleotide deletions at VDJ recombination sites were observed in patients with type 1 diabetes, implying thymic rearrangement abnormalities. Naive, central memory and regulatory TCRB repertoires appeared more similar among patients than among healthy donors. HLA sub-analyses involved small numbers of individuals, so any influence of HLA type on TCRB rearrangement remained unresolved. Type 1 diabetes patients showed a moderate but significant shortening of TCRB CDR3 length in all four CD4+ subsets. Sequencing cDNA rather than genomic DNA could over-represent highly expressing activated cells, although activation and CD3 levels did not differ between groups. Shorter templates might have been favored by PCR, but patient and control samples were amplified and corrected together, so both groups would have been affected equally by any skew.

The V end gives up 5 bases and the J end 2 bases, leaving 2 bases in the junction not matched to a gene. The CDR3 holds 16 amino acids from the cysteine to the phenylalanine. CDR3 DNA only is kept here, 48 bases in frame from base 1. Reading the germline V gene gives CDR1 SGHTA and CDR2 FQGNSA. Remarks on this clone: Its antigen has not been determined. Base qualities are not provided; no much larger clone lies one nucleotide away.

From each donor, a single peripheral blood sample of around 0.12 L on average was drawn into heparinised tubes. Using a panel that included CD45RO, CCR7, CD25, CD127, CD95 and CD27, naive, central memory, regulatory and stem cell-like memory CD4+ T cells were sorted on a BD FACSAria II. All sorted populations exceeded 95% purity. PBMCs were isolated immediately by Lymphoprep density gradient centrifugation and stained directly without culture. So that batch effects would be minimized, each experiment stained and sorted samples in pairs, pairing one healthy donor with one patient. The entire isolated RNA was reverse transcribed using the High Capacity cDNA Reverse Transcription Kit, and thus expressed TCRB transcripts were sequenced. Naive, central memory and regulatory T cell samples underwent deep immunoSEQ sequencing, averaging approximately 3.3 million total reads per sample. Sorted cells were lysed in RLT buffer, and RNA was extracted using DNase-treated RNeasy Micro or Mini kits according to cell number. To prevent cross-contamination, each cell subset was processed individually, whereas patient and healthy donor samples were processed jointly. Using the immunoSEQ multiplex PCR, TCRB sequences were amplified from cDNA into 87-bp fragments spanning the CDR3 region. Amplicons were sequenced on the Illumina HiSeq platform. For the original study's pipeline: Synthetic template baselines were used to correct PCR bias computationally, reads within Hamming distance 2 were collapsed together, and singletons that could not be merged were discarded. Reads were aligned against IMGT so that V, D and J genes, CDR3 length and insertions or deletions at six rearrangement sites could be assigned. Within each subset, clonotype counts were normalized to sorted cell number, after which true diversity and Gini coefficients were computed with the tcR R package. Repertoire sharing was quantified using the overlap coefficient calculated on TCRB nucleotide sequences. Out-of-frame TCRB sequences from naive cells were analyzed as a proxy for the pre-selection repertoire. TCRdb took over this immuneACCESS table, retaining in-frame rearrangements with V and J assigned. Such tables are incomplete; in checked studies, under half of the missing clones stem from an unresolved V gene, and the remainder is unexplained. The V and J calls and clone size come from that table; D and trimming were worked out from the DNA. The sample table shows some 410,000 clones, and 14% are seen once. Jointly, the top ten make up around 0.039% of the sample.

Recombination linked TRBV7-2 to TRBJ2-3, and TRBD2 matches 15 of the central bases. Sequenced material: naive CD4+ T cells from blood. Per the publication, the cell subset or site label means: true naive CD4+ T cells. The receptor was derived from a man between 25 and 39 years old in good health. The sequence in DNA is TGTGCCAGCAGCGGACTAGCGGGGGGGGTCACAGATACGCAGTATTTT. This encodes CASSGLAGGVTDTQYF.